The clone carrying this T cell receptor beta chain appeared a single time. Its antigen is undetermined. Positive CCR7 selection of CD45RO-negative cells yielded the naive CD8 cells, and terminally differentiated effector memory CD45RA+ cells were excluded. Every one of the donors was a Caucasian adult that lived in Nashville, Tennessee. The CDR3 length is 13 residues. Germline assignment: CDR1 SGHNT and CDR2 YYREEE (reference sequence). Trimming left V 4 bases short and J 1 base short, with 5 bases between. The sample belongs to a study of shared clonotypes between healthy human individuals. Study-wide results and limits: Non-shared clonotypes had lower generation probabilities than those shared by all four donors. Rarefaction analysis demonstrated incomplete sorted-subset sequencing notwithstanding large depth.

The DNA input per sorted-subset replicate PCR was roughly 180 ng, corresponding to 25,000 to 30,000 T cell genomes. The method was immunoSEQ multiplex PCR; TCRdb's version includes in-frame clones alone and lacks a portion of them. The data hold over 800,000 clones, with about 91% observed a single time. V is TRBV5-4 and J is TRBJ2-2; D gene ambiguous. The sample was naive CD8+ T cells sorted from blood. The sequence was collected from a man aged 25 to 40 in good health. CDR3 loop: CASSRMNTGELFF. As DNA, the CDR3 is TGTGCCAGCAGCCGGATGAACACCGGGGAGCTGTTTTTT.